Sequencing of this T cell receptor (beta chain) was carried out in a study of CD8+ T cells in alopecia areata. General study findings and limits: It was observed that many expanded lesional clones persisted in scalp and blood during tofacitinib.

As the sequencing template, cDNA was produced by extracting RNA and reverse transcribing it. Profiling relied on immunoSEQ multiplex PCR, and the TCRdb table lists in-frame clones only, not all of them. This sample carries fewer than 150,000 clones, roughly four fifths of them seen once, and the ten largest clones take approximately 25%. V was clipped by 2 bases and J by 2 bases; unmatched bases: 3. CDR3 length: 14 residues. CDR1 SGHDT and CDR2 YYEEEE come from the germline V gene. Regarding this clone: Its antigen is still unknown.

Treatment here: oral pan-JAK inhibitor, 5-10 mg twice daily. This receptor was taken from a human donor with alopecia areata. The sample in question was CD8+ T cells sorted from blood, obtained at week 4, from a patient treated with tofacitinib. The chain carries TRBV5-6 and TRBJ2-7, with 8 positions matching TRBD1. The CDR3 DNA reads TGTGCCAGCAGCTTTCGGACAGGGACCTACGAGCAGTACTTC. Translated: CASSFRTGTYEQYF.